Shown below are 24 T cell receptor beta chains from a single sample sequenced in a study of T cells in Graves' hyperthyroidism and ophthalmopathy. Amplification targeted TCR beta CDR3 regions from RNA transcripts. The HTBI primer set drove a first-round RT-PCR of the TCR CDR3. MiXCR, applied by TCRdb to the multiplex PCR reads, yields one record per CDR3 protein. The sample has fewer than 550,000 distinct CDR3 sequences, approximately 25% seen once; the top ten hold 11%. The sequencing input was blood. The receptors come from a woman between 25 and 40 years old with Graves' ophthalmopathy.

The CDR3 DNA follows: TGTGCCAGCAGTGAGACTGCCTGGACTAGCGGGAGGGCTAAGCAGTACTTC. This codes for CASSETAWTSGRAKQYF. The chain combines TRBV2 with TRBJ2-7; 15 bases agree with TRBD2. The CDR3 extends over 17 amino acids. J lost 8 bases, V lost 3 bases, and 11 bases had no gene match. Germline V gives CDR1 SNHLY, CDR2 FYNNEI.

V gene TRBV12-3 or TRBV12-4 combines with J gene TRBJ2-7; D is unclear. The CDR3 length is 12 residues. Trimming removed 6 bases from V and 5 bases from J, with 11 bases in between. The DNA of the CDR3 is TGTGCCAGCAGCCCTCGTGCGCACGAGCAGTACTTC. Its translation: CASSPRAHEQYF.

The rearrangement uses TRBV28 and TRBJ2-5; D might be TRBD1 (6 bases). Trimming shortened V by 6 bases and J by 1 base, and 15 bases separated the two germline ends. Germline V gene data show CDR1 as MDHEN and CDR2 as SYDVKM. CDR3 length: 15 amino acids. The CDR3: CASRWTAAFQETQYF. In DNA, the CDR3 is TGTGCCAGCAGGTGGACAGCAGCTTTCCAAGAGACCCAGTACTTC.

CDR3 nucleotide sequence: TGTGCCAGCAGCTTAAGGACAAAAGGGGAGACCCAGTACTTC. This translates into CASSLRTKGETQYF. The chain joins TRBV7-2 to TRBJ2-5, with a weak D call TRBD1 (5 bases). The CDR3 is made up of 14 amino acids. Trimming removed 2 bases from V and 5 bases from J, with 12 bases in between. Germline loops: CDR1 SGHTA, CDR2 FQGNSA.

This clonotype has only a few counts. This chain joins TRBV4-3 and TRBJ1-3; D ambiguous. The CDR3 is 16 residues long. CDR1 is LGHNA, CDR2 YSLEER, per germline. The V end was cut by 0 bases, the J end by 0 bases, with 9 bases between. In DNA form, the CDR3 reads TGCGCCAGCAGCCAAGACTCGCTAAACTCTGGAAACACCATATATTTT. Encoded protein: CASSQDSLNSGNTIYF.

This clonotype appeared many times. The chain links TRBV7-2 to TRBJ1-1; D perhaps matches TRBD1 (5 bases). Per the germline V gene, CDR1 is SGHTA and CDR2 is FQGNSA. The CDR3 has 13 residues. Between the trimmed V and J ends, which lost 6 bases and 3 bases, there was a span of 11 bases. The CDR3 nucleotides are TGTGCCAGCAGGATTGGACAAGACACTGAAGCTTTCTTT. Its protein is CASRIGQDTEAFF.

This clonotype was counted at least ten times. This chain joins TRBV6-2 or TRBV6-3 and TRBJ1-2; 9 nucleotides line up with TRBD1. Germline loops: CDR1 MNHEY, CDR2 SVGEGT. V was clipped by 2 bases and J by 7 bases; unmatched bases: 14. CDR3 length equals 17 residues. The CDR3, as DNA: TGTGCCAGCAGTTACCGACACCACCGGGACAGGGATCGTGGCTACACCTTC. This encodes CASSYRHHRDRDRGYTF.

DNA of the CDR3: TGTGCCAGCAGTGTCCTGCCTCCGGGACAGGGGCTAGAGACCCAGTACTTC. Encoded protein: CASSVLPPGQGLETQYF. The chain employs TRBV12-3 or TRBV12-4 and TRBJ2-5; 10 bases line up with TRBD1. J gave up 4 bases and V 5 bases, and 13 bases lay outside the gene matches. This CDR3 comprises 17 residues.

The chain carries TRBV11-3 and TRBJ2-2, with D perhaps matching TRBD1 or TRBD2 (6 bases each). CDR1 SGHNT and CDR2 YENEEA come from the germline V gene. V lost 2 bases and J lost 5, with 12 bases in between. This CDR3 has 15 residues. CDR3 sequence reads: CASSLRGEATGELFF. The CDR3 DNA follows: TGTGCCAGCAGCTTAAGGGGGGAAGCGACCGGGGAGCTGTTTTTT.

The chain links TRBV28 to TRBJ2-7; no clear D. Trimming shortened V by 1 base and J by 6 bases, and 13 bases separated the two germline ends. Per germline, CDR1 MDHEN and CDR2 SYDVKM. The CDR3 runs 14 residues. The CDR3 DNA sequence: TGTGCCAGCAGTTTATTGATAGATGGTACCGAGCAGTACTTC. Translation: CASSLLIDGTEQYF.

The V and J genes are TRBV4-2 and TRBJ1-5; D unclear. Trimming removed 0 bases from V and 2 bases from J, with 8 bases in between. Germline V lookup: CDR1 LGHNA, CDR2 YNFKEQ. The CDR3 runs to 15 residues. DNA for the CDR3: TGTGCCAGCAGCCAAGAGGGAATCCGCAATCAGCCCCAGCATTTT. It specifies CASSQEGIRNQPQHF.

This clonotype was observed a few times. The V and J genes are TRBV6-1 and TRBJ1-2; TRBD1 aligns across 7 bases. The V gene's germline CDR1 is MNHNS and CDR2 SASEGT. This CDR3 is 14 amino acids long. V gave up 5 bases and J gave up 8 bases; unmatched junction bases: 11. This CDR3 reads CASSTPGQHGGYTF. Written as DNA, the CDR3 is TGTGCCAGCAGTACCCCGGGACAGCATGGGGGCTACACCTTC.

This clonotype was recorded many times. V is TRBV20-1 and J is TRBJ1-2; 8 positions agree with TRBD1. There are 14 residues in the CDR3. Per the germline V gene, CDR1 is DFQATT and CDR2 is SNEGSKA (reference sequence). Losses at the gene ends were 5 bases for V and 4 bases for J; bases not matched to a gene: 9. The CDR3 loop is CSALPGQGSYGYTF. The DNA of the CDR3 is TGCAGTGCTCTACCCGGACAGGGATCCTATGGCTACACCTTC.

This clonotype was seen repeatedly, ten times or more. The DNA for the CDR3 is TGTGCCAGCAGTTGGTCCCAGGGAGCTACCGGGGAGCTGTTTTTT. Encoded protein: CASSWSQGATGELFF. The chain combines TRBV6-5 with TRBJ2-2; tentatively, D is TRBD1 or TRBD2 (5 bases each). The CDR3 consists of 15 residues. Germline CDR1 reads MNHEY; CDR2 reads SVGAGI. Deletions cut 4 bases from V and 5 bases from J, with 14 bases between.

This clonotype was recorded many times. The chain links TRBV27 to TRBJ1-6, with D possibly matching TRBD1 (6 bases). The CDR3 loop spans 16 amino acids. Trimming took 0 bases from V and 10 from J, leaving 16 bases between them. The germline CDR1 and CDR2 sequences are MNHEY and SMNVEV (reference sequence). This chain's CDR3 is CASSLSSLDSYSPLHF. The CDR3 DNA is TGTGCCAGCAGTTTATCGAGTCTGGACAGTTACTCACCCCTCCACTTT.

This clonotype was counted ten times or more. The chain couples TRBV10-3 to TRBJ2-7, with 9 bases fitting TRBD1. Per germline, CDR1 ENHRY and CDR2 SYGVKD. This CDR3 is 18 amino acids long. V dropped 0 bases and J dropped 1; count of bases not matched to a gene: 10. The CDR3 loop reads CAISESRTGAMYSYEQYF. In nucleotides, the CDR3 is TGTGCCATCAGTGAGTCACGGACAGGGGCTATGTATTCCTACGAGCAGTACTTC.

The chain joins TRBV30 to TRBJ1-1, with D unclear. V was cut by 5 bases and J by 7 bases, with 8 bases left in between. The germline V gene encodes CDR1 GTSNPN and CDR2 SVGIG (reference sequence). The CDR3 is made up of 10 amino acids. CDR3 in amino acids: CAWGRGEAFF. In DNA, the CDR3 is TGTGCCTGGGGGCGGGGTGAAGCTTTCTTT.

V usage is TRBV6-1 and J usage is TRBJ1-2; D might be TRBD1 (5 bases). Trimming stripped 7 bases from V and 2 bases from J, with 11 bases between. The CDR3 loop spans 13 amino acids. Germline CDR1 MNHNS, CDR2 SASEGT. The CDR3 is CASTDSLNYGYTF. CDR3 DNA sequence: TGTGCCAGCACCGACAGCCTCAACTATGGCTACACCTTC.

The chain couples TRBV6-1 to TRBJ1-3; D ambiguous. Deletions cut 6 bases from V and 4 bases from J, with 16 bases between. This CDR3 contains 15 residues. Germline V lookup: CDR1 MNHNS, CDR2 SASEGT. The CDR3 DNA reads TGTGCCAGCAGCACTTCCGAGGGTTCGGGAAACACCATATATTTT. It is translated as CASSTSEGSGNTIYF.

This clonotype was seen repeatedly, ten times or more. The chain links TRBV30 to TRBJ2-5; D is unresolved. V was clipped by 2 bases and J by 4 bases, with 11 bases between them. Germline V gives CDR1 GTSNPN, CDR2 SVGIG (reference sequence). CDR3 length equals 13 residues. CDR3 protein: CAWSPRTRETQYF. The CDR3 DNA is TGTGCCTGGAGTCCACGGACCCGAGAGACCCAGTACTTC.

This clonotype was recorded many times. The V and J genes are TRBV4-2 and TRBJ2-6; no definite D call. With 2 bases removed from V and 0 bases from J, the gap between germline ends came to 8 bases. Germline loops: CDR1 LGHNA, CDR2 YNFKEQ. This CDR3 has 16 amino acids. The CDR3 here is CASSQSLVSGANVLTF. The CDR3 region has the DNA TGTGCCAGCAGCCAAAGCCTAGTCTCTGGGGCCAACGTCCTGACTTTC.

This clonotype was recorded many times. The chain is built from TRBV7-2 and TRBJ1-2; D possibly corresponds to TRBD1 (5 bases). The CDR3 spans 15 residues. CDR1 SGHTA and CDR2 FQGNSA come from the germline V gene. V lost 6 bases and J lost 1, with 15 bases in between. The DNA of the CDR3 is TGTGCCAGCAGGCGGGGACCCGAATTTAACTATGGCTACACCTTC. Protein sequence: CASRRGPEFNYGYTF.

This chain uses TRBV30 with TRBJ1-1; no firm D call. The CDR3 contains 13 residues. Germline loops: CDR1 GTSNPN, CDR2 SVGIG (reference sequence). V was pared by 3 bases and J by 1 base, with 9 bases between. This CDR3 reads CAWRVGQNTEAFF. CDR3 bases: TGTGCCTGGAGAGTTGGTCAGAACACTGAAGCTTTCTTT.

There are many counts of this clonotype. The V gene is TRBV4-2, the J gene TRBJ1-3, with TRBD1 as a possible D gene (5 bases). Per the germline V gene, CDR1 is LGHNA and CDR2 is YNFKEQ. V lost 0 bases to trimming and J lost 2 bases, with 8 bases between them. The CDR3 covers 15 residues. CDR3 bases: TGTGCCAGCAGCCAAGATGCGGGGCCTGGAAACACCATATATTTT. Its protein is CASSQDAGPGNTIYF.